The 6 T cell receptor beta chains reported below all come from one sample, sequenced in a study of cytomegalovirus exposure and HLA in healthy donors (dated by TCRdb to 2015 to 2018). Receptor amplification or capture employed the immunoSEQ multiplex PCR assay. The multiplex PCR relied on a mix of 60 forward primers for TCR Vbeta segments and 13 reverse primers for TCR Jbeta segments. The source is immuneACCESS, and TCRdb retained only in-frame sequences with V and J called. Part of the clones is not carried over; for the studies checked, unresolved V genes explain less than half of this, and the remainder is unexplained. The sample profile shows about 160,000 clones; about 76% of them were found once. The ten largest make up over 2% of the sample. Sequenced sample: PBMCs. These receptor sequences come from a female donor in good health and CMV-seronegative.

This rearrangement joins TRBV6-1 to TRBJ2-2, with D possibly being TRBD2 (5 bases). Germline-derived CDR1 and CDR2 are MNHNS and SASEGT. Trimming cost V 3 bases and J 2 bases, with 19 bases left between them. The CDR3 spans 18 residues. CDR3 nucleotides: TGTGCCAGCAGTGATCCTTCGAAAGCGGATTTAAACACCGGGGAGCTGTTTTTT. The encoded protein is CASSDPSKADLNTGELFF.

The chain carries TRBV6-1 and TRBJ2-7, with 8 bases matching TRBD2. CDR3 size: 15 residues. In germline, CDR1 is MNHNS, CDR2 SASEGT. V trimming: 3 bases; J trimming: 0 bases; junction bases outside the gene matches: 4. CDR3 DNA sequence: TGTGCCAGCAGTGAGGAGCTAGCGGGCTCCTACGAGCAGTACTTC. Translating gives CASSEELAGSYEQYF.

This clone was counted between two and nine times. The chain has TRBV5-6 and TRBJ2-7; the D gene is possibly TRBD2 (5 bases). Germline V CDR1 and CDR2: SGHDT, YYEEEE. The CDR3 totals 15 residues. Trimming took 4 bases from V and 0 from J, leaving 14 bases between them. CDR3 nucleotide sequence: TGTGCCAGCAGCCACGGACTCGCGAGCTCCTACGAGCAGTACTTC. Protein: CASSHGLASSYEQYF.

The chain recombines TRBV2 with TRBJ1-5; 7 bases are a match to TRBD1. Germline V lookup: CDR1 SNHLY, CDR2 FYNNEI. The junction had 12 bases not matched to a gene; V was cut back by 6 bases and J by 4 bases. CDR3 length: 16 amino acids. The CDR3, as DNA: TGTGCCAGCAGCCACTTCCCGGGACAGACTAATCAGCCCCAGCATTTT. Translation gives CASSHFPGQTNQPQHF.

The chain is built from TRBV7-2 and TRBJ2-3, with 9 bases matching TRBD2. The CDR3 length is 16 residues. J lost 2 bases, V lost 0 bases, and 3 bases had no gene match. Germline values: CDR1 SGHTA, CDR2 FQGNSA. CDR3 nucleotide sequence: TGTGCCAGCAGCTTAGCGCTAGCGGGGCCCACAGATACGCAGTATTTT. Protein product: CASSLALAGPTDTQYF.

V gene TRBV7-9 combines with J gene TRBJ1-5; D is perhaps TRBD1 (6 bases). V lost 2 bases and J 2 bases, leaving 10 bases between the germline ends. The CDR3 is 15 amino acids. Germline assignment: CDR1 SEHNR and CDR2 FQNEAQ (reference sequence). The CDR3 DNA reads TGTGCCAGCAGCTTACAGGGGTCGGGCAATCAGCCCCAGCATTTT. This encodes CASSLQGSGNQPQHF.